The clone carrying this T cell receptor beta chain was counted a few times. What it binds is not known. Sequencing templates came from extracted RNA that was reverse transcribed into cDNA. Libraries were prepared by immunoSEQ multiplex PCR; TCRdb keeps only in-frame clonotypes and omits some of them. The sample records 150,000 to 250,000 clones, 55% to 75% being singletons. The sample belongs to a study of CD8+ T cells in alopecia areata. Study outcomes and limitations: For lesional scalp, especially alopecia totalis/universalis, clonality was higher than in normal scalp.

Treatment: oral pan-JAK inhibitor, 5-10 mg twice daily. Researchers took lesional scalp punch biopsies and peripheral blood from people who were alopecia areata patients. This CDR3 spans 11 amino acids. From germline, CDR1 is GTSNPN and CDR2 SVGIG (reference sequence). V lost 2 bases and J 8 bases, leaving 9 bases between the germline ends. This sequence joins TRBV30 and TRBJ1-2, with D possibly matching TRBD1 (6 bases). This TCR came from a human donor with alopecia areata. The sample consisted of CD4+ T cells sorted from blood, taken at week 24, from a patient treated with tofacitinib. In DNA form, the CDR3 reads TGTGCCTGGAGTAAGGGACACGGCTACACCTTC. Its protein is CAWSKGHGYTF.